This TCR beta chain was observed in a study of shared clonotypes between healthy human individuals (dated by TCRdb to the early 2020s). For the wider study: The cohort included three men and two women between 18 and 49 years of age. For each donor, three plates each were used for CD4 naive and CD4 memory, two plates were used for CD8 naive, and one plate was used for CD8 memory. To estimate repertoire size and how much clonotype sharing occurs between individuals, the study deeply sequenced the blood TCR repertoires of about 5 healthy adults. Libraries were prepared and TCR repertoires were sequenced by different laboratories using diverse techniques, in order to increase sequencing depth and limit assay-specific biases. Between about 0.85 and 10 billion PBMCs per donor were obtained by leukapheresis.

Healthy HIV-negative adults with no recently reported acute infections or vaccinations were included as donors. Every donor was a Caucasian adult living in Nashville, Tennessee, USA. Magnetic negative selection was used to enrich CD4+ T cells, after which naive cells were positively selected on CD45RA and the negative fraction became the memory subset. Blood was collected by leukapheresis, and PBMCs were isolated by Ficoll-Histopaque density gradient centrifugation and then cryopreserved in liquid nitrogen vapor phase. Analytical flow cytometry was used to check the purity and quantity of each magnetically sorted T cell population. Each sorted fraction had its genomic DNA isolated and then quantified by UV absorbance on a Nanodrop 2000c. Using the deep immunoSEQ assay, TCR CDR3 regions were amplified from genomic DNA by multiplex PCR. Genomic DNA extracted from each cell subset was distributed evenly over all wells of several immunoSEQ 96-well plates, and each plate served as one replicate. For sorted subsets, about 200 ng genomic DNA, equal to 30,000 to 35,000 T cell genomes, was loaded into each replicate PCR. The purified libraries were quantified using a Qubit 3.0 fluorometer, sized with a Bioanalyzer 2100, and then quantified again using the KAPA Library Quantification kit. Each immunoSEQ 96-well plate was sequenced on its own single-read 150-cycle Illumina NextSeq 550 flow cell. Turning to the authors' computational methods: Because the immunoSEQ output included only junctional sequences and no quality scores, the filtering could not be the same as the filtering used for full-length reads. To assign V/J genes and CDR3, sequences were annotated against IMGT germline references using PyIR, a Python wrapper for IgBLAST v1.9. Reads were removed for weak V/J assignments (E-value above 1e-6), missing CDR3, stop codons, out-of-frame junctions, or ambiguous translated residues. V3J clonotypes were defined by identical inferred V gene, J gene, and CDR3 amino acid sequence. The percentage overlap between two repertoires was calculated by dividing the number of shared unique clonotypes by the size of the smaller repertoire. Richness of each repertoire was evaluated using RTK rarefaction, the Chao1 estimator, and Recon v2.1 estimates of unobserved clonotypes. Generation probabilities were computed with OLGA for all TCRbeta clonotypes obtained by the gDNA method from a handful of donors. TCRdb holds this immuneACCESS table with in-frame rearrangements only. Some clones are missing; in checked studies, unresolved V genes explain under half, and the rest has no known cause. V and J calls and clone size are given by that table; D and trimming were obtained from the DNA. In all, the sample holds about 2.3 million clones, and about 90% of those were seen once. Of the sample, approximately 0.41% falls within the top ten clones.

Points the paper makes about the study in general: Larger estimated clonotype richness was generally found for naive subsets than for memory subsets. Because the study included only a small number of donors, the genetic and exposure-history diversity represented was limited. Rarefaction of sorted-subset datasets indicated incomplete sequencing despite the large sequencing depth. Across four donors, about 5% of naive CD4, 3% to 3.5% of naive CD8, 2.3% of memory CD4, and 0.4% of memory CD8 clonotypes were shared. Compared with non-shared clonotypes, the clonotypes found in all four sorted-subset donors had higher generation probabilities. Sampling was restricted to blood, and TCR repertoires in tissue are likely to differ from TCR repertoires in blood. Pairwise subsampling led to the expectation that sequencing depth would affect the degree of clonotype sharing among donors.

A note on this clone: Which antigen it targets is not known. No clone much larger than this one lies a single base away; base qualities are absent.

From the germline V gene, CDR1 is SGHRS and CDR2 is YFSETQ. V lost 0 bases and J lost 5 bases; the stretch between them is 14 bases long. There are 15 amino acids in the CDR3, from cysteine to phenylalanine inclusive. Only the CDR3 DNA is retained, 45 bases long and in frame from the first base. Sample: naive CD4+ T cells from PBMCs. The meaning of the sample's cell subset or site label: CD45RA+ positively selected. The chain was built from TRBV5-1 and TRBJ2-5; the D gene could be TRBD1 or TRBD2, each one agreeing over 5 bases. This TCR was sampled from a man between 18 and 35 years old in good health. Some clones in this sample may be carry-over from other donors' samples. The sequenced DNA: TGCGCCAGCAGCTTGGCCGGGGCATTATGGGAGACCCAGTACTTC. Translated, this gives CASSLAGALWETQYF.